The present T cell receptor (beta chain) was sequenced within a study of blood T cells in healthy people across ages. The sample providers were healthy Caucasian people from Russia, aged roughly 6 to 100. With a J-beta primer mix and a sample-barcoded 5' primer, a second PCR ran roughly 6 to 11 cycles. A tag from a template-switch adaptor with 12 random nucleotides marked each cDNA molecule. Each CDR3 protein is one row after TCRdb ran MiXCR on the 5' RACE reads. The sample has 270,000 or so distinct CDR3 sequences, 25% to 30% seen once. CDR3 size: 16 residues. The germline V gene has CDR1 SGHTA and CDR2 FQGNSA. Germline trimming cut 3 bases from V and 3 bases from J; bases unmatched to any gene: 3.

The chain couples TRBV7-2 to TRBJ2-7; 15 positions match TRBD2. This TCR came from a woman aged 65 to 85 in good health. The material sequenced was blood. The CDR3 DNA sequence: TGTGCCAGCAGCTTCGGACTAGCGGGAGGGGACTACGAGCAGTACTTC. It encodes CASSFGLAGGDYEQYF.